This is a list of T cell receptor beta chains from one sample in a study of cytomegalovirus exposure and HLA in healthy donors. The protocol was immunoSEQ multiplex PCR, while the TCRdb copy is restricted to in-frame clones and leaves out a portion. The data contain roughly 250,000 clones, 80% of them singletons. The sample comprised PBMCs. These receptors all stem from a girl aged 2-10 years in good health and CMV-seronegative. Both conserved end residues are part of each CDR3. A D gene is named only where the DNA matches it firmly. Size values are once, few and many counts, or a class for expanded clones, and some rows have none.

D: .; size: few; J: TRBJ1-1; V: TRBV13; DNA: TGTGCCAGCAGTCAAGGGGGGGGATTGAACACTGAAGCTTTCTTT; CDR3: CASSQGGGLNTEAFF
D: .; size: .; J: TRBJ1-4; V: TRBV7-8; DNA: TGTGCCAGCAAACAAGATCAAGGGAGTGATGGAGAAAAACTGTTTTTT; CDR3: CASKQDQGSDGEKLFF
D: .; size: .; J: TRBJ2-2; V: TRBV7-2; DNA: TGTGCCAGCAGCCGCCTAGGAGACACCGGGGAGCTGTTTTTT; CDR3: CASSRLGDTGELFF
D: .; size: .; J: TRBJ2-1; V: TRBV7-7; DNA: TGTGCCAGCAGCTTAGGGGAGAGCTCCTACAATGAGCAGTTCTTC; CDR3: CASSLGESSYNEQFF
D: .; size: .; J: TRBJ1-1; V: TRBV6-1; DNA: TGTGCCAGCACCTGGGACACCGGGTCCACTGAAGCTTTCTTT; CDR3: CASTWDTGSTEAFF
D: .; size: .; J: TRBJ2-5; V: TRBV28; DNA: TGTGCCAGCACCGAGGGACTGGAAGAGACCCAGTACTTC; CDR3: CASTEGLEETQYF
D: TRBD2; size: .; J: TRBJ2-1; V: TRBV5-1; DNA: TGCGCCAGCAGCTTAGGACTAGCGGGAGATGAGCAGTTCTTC; CDR3: CASSLGLAGDEQFF
D: TRBD1; size: .; J: TRBJ1-5; V: TRBV7-3; DNA: TGTGCCAGCAGACTACCGGGACAGGGTCCGTATAGCAATCAGCCCCAGCATTTT; CDR3: CASRLPGQGPYSNQPQHF
D: TRBD1; size: .; J: TRBJ2-7; V: TRBV2; DNA: TGTGCCAGCAGGGACAGGGACTACGAGCAGTACTTC; CDR3: CASRDRDYEQYF
D: .; size: .; J: TRBJ1-6; V: TRBV4-2; DNA: TGTGCCAGCAGCCAAGAACTTAGTGTCGGAGGGGTTAGGTCACCCCTCCACTTT; CDR3: CASSQELSVGGVRSPLHF
D: TRBD1; size: .; J: TRBJ2-2; V: TRBV9; DNA: TGTGCCAGCAGCTCCCACAGGGGAACCGGGGAGCTGTTTTTT; CDR3: CASSSHRGTGELFF
D: TRBD1; size: .; J: TRBJ1-1; V: TRBV5-4; DNA: TGTGCCAGCAGCCCACAGGGGGTGAACACTGAAGCTTTCTTT; CDR3: CASSPQGVNTEAFF
D: .; size: .; J: TRBJ2-7; V: TRBV28; DNA: TGTGCCAGTTTTCCCGGGAGTACCTACGAGCAGTACTTC; CDR3: CASFPGSTYEQYF
D: TRBD1; size: .; J: TRBJ2-7; V: TRBV29-1; DNA: TGCAGCGCAGAGGGTACAGGGGACGTCTCCTACGAGCAGTACTTC; CDR3: CSAEGTGDVSYEQYF
D: .; size: .; J: TRBJ2-1; V: TRBV6-5; DNA: TGTGCCAGCAGTTACCTCCCGGAGGGCCGGAGGAATGAGCAGTTCTTC; CDR3: CASSYLPEGRRNEQFF
D: TRBD2; size: once; J: TRBJ2-3; V: TRBV29-1; DNA: TGCAGCGTTTCAGGTTCCCTAGCGGGTAGCACAGATACGCAGTATTTT; CDR3: CSVSGSLAGSTDTQYF
D: .; size: .; J: TRBJ1-2; V: TRBV5-1; DNA: TGCGCCAGCAGCTTACAGGTTAATAACTATGGCTACACCTTC; CDR3: CASSLQVNNYGYTF
D: .; size: .; J: TRBJ2-7; V: TRBV7-8; DNA: TGTGCCAGCAGCTCCGGACAGTCTCAGTACTTC; CDR3: CASSSGQSQYF
D: TRBD1; size: .; J: TRBJ2-7; V: TRBV7-9; DNA: TGTGCCAGCAGCCCCGCCCCTGGACAGGCTGGCTCCTACGAGCAGTACTTC; CDR3: CASSPAPGQAGSYEQYF
D: TRBD1; size: .; J: TRBJ2-2; V: TRBV11-3; DNA: TGTGCCAGCAGCTCGCGGACAGGGACCGCCGGGGAGCTGTTTTTT; CDR3: CASSSRTGTAGELFF
D: .; size: .; J: TRBJ2-1; V: TRBV29-1; DNA: TGCAGCGTTGAGAGGCAGAATGAGCAGTTCTTC; CDR3: CSVERQNEQFF
D: .; size: .; J: TRBJ2-5; V: TRBV28; DNA: TGTGCCAGCAGTGTCGGGGGGCAGGGGGAGACCCAGTACTTC; CDR3: CASSVGGQGETQYF
D: .; size: .; J: TRBJ1-5; V: TRBV6-1; DNA: TGTGCCAGCAGGGTTACAGGGTACCAGCCCCAGCATTTT; CDR3: CASRVTGYQPQHF
D: TRBD2; size: once; J: TRBJ2-3; V: TRBV27; DNA: TGTGCCAGCAGTTTGTCTGGACTAGTAATGCAGTATTTT; CDR3: CASSLSGLVMQYF
D: .; size: .; J: TRBJ1-6; V: TRBV7-9; DNA: TGTGCCAGCATGGAGTCGGCTTATAATTCACCCCTCCACTTT; CDR3: CASMESAYNSPLHF
D: TRBD1; size: .; J: TRBJ1-1; V: TRBV10-2; DNA: TGCGCCAGCAGGGACAGGGGGGGAGTGAACACTGAAGCTTTCTTT; CDR3: CASRDRGGVNTEAFF
D: .; size: .; J: TRBJ2-7; V: TRBV5-4; DNA: TGTGCCAGCAGCTTGGGGGGCCCGTTCTACGAGCAGTACTTC; CDR3: CASSLGGPFYEQYF
D: .; size: .; J: TRBJ1-5; V: TRBV15; DNA: TGTGCCACCAGCAGAGTTGCAGGGGAGTATCAGCCCCAGCATTTT; CDR3: CATSRVAGEYQPQHF
D: TRBD1; size: .; J: TRBJ1-1; V: TRBV27; DNA: TGTGCCAGCAGTCAAGGACAGGCGAACACTGAAGCTTTCTTT; CDR3: CASSQGQANTEAFF
D: TRBD2; size: few; J: TRBJ2-1; V: TRBV28; DNA: TGTGCCAGCAGTAAACTAGCGGGAGGGCCCAATGAGCAGTTCTTC; CDR3: CASSKLAGGPNEQFF
D: TRBD1; size: few; J: TRBJ1-1; V: TRBV2; DNA: TGTGCCAGCACCTATAGGGGTTGGAGGGGGCTCGGCACTGAAGCTTTCTTT; CDR3: CASTYRGWRGLGTEAFF
D: .; size: .; J: TRBJ2-3; V: TRBV4-1; DNA: TGCGCCAGCAGCCAAGAACCCGGACAGGGCGGGGGAGATACGCAGTATTTT; CDR3: CASSQEPGQGGGDTQYF
D: .; size: .; J: TRBJ2-3; V: TRBV7-3; DNA: TGTGCCAGCAGCCTCCAGCCTACGACCGGGGATACGCAGTATTTT; CDR3: CASSLQPTTGDTQYF
D: .; size: .; J: TRBJ1-5; V: TRBV10-2; DNA: TGCGCCAGCAGTGATCCAACAGGCGGTCAGCCCCAGCATTTT; CDR3: CASSDPTGGQPQHF
D: .; size: .; J: TRBJ1-4; V: TRBV27; DNA: TGTGCCAGCAGTCCAAACCTTGGCGGTGAAAAACTGTTTTTT; CDR3: CASSPNLGGEKLFF
D: .; size: .; J: TRBJ1-6; V: TRBV5-1; DNA: TGCGCCAGCAGCTTTCTCCCGGGATTCGATAATTCACCCCTCCACTTT; CDR3: CASSFLPGFDNSPLHF
D: .; size: once; J: TRBJ2-1; V: TRBV7-9; DNA: TGTTCCAGCAGCTCTACGAGCGGGTTCGAATACAATGAGCAGTTCTTC; CDR3: CSSSSTSGFEYNEQFF
D: .; size: once; J: TRBJ2-7; V: TRBV5-6; DNA: TGTGCCAGCAGCTTGTCTAGGGGTGGCTACGAGCAGTACTTC; CDR3: CASSLSRGGYEQYF
D: TRBD2; size: once; J: TRBJ2-7; V: TRBV28; DNA: TGTGCCAGCAGAGGGGGACTAGTGTACGAGCAGTACTTC; CDR3: CASRGGLVYEQYF
D: .; size: .; J: TRBJ2-2; V: TRBV5-1; DNA: TGCGCCAGCAGCGGCACGGACAGCGGGGAGCTGTTTTTT; CDR3: CASSGTDSGELFF
D: TRBD1; size: .; J: TRBJ2-7; V: TRBV7-2; DNA: TGTGCCAGCAGCTTGCGGACAGGGGGGTCCTACGAGCAGTACTTC; CDR3: CASSLRTGGSYEQYF
D: .; size: .; J: TRBJ2-1; V: TRBV4-1; DNA: TGCGCCAGCAGCCAAGAAGATCGGCGGAATGAGCAGTTCTTC; CDR3: CASSQEDRRNEQFF
D: .; size: .; J: TRBJ2-1; V: TRBV5-8; DNA: TGTGCCAGCAGCTTGCATCCTGGCGGGACCGGCTCCTACAATGAGCAGTTCTTC; CDR3: CASSLHPGGTGSYNEQFF
D: TRBD1; size: .; J: TRBJ1-1; V: TRBV7-8; DNA: TGTGCCAGCAGCTTAGGACAGGGGGCGCGGGGCACTGAAGCTTTCTTT; CDR3: CASSLGQGARGTEAFF
D: TRBD2; size: .; J: TRBJ2-3; V: TRBV9; DNA: TGTGCCAGCAGCGTAGGGGTTGGGACTACCACAGATACGCAGTATTTT; CDR3: CASSVGVGTTTDTQYF
D: TRBD1; size: .; J: TRBJ2-2; V: TRBV4-1; DNA: TGCGCCAGCAGCCCTGAGGACAGGCGCACCGGGGAGCTGTTTTTT; CDR3: CASSPEDRRTGELFF
D: .; size: .; J: TRBJ2-7; V: TRBV5-6; DNA: TGTGCCAGCAGCTTACAGGCTACCTACGAGCAGTACTTC; CDR3: CASSLQATYEQYF
D: TRBD1; size: .; J: TRBJ2-7; V: TRBV27; DNA: TGTGCCAGTCACTCTCGACAGGGGGATAGGGACCACTCCTACGAGCAGTACTTC; CDR3: CASHSRQGDRDHSYEQYF